A single sample gave rise to the 18 T cell receptor beta chains below, sequenced in a study of control samples from healthy donors and cancer patients. Measured with immunoSEQ multiplex PCR; TCRdb has only the in-frame clones, and not every one. The top ten clones hold about 4.9% of a sample with 130,000 to 150,000 clones, about nine tenths of them seen once. What was sequenced was blood. Receptors were obtained from a man aged 25 to 45 in good health.

The chain recombines TRBV19 with TRBJ2-3; D is perhaps TRBD1 (5 bases). This CDR3 has 17 residues. Germline CDR1 LNHDA, CDR2 SQIVND (reference sequence). Trimming removed 2 bases at V and 2 bases at J, with 17 bases between. The CDR3 DNA sequence: TGTGCCAGTAGTATACCGGCTGGCAGGGCCCTCACAGATACGCAGTATTTT. It encodes CASSIPAGRALTDTQYF. Full variable domain (remainder filled in from reference TRBV19 and TRBJ2-3): DGGITQSPKYLFRKEGQNVTLSCEQNLNHDAMYWYRQDPGQGLRLIYYSQIVNDFQKGDIAEGYSVSREKKESFPLTVTSAQKNPTAFYLCASSIPAGRALTDTQYFGPGTRLTVL.

V gene TRBV12-3 or TRBV12-4 combines with J gene TRBJ2-5; D remains ambiguous. The CDR3 length is 13 residues. The ends were cut back, 2 bases at V and 4 bases at J, with 8 bases in the middle. The CDR3 bases are TGTGCCAGCAGTTTAATCGCGTCAGAGACCCAGTACTTC. Its translation is CASSLIASETQYF.

The rearrangement joins TRBV6-5 to TRBJ1-2; 7 bases are a match to TRBD1. CDR1 is MNHEY and CDR2 is SVGAGI in the germline V gene. V shed 7 bases, J shed 6 bases, and the junction held 5 bases outside the gene matches. The CDR3 length is 12 residues. Written as DNA, the CDR3 is TGTGCCAGCACACTCGACAGGGATGGCTACACCTTC. Residues: CASTLDRDGYTF.

V and J are TRBV5-1 and TRBJ2-7; TRBD1 agrees at 7 bases. After removal of 0 bases from V and 5 bases from J, the junction contained 8 bases not matched to a gene. The CDR3 extends over 15 amino acids. In germline, CDR1 is SGHRS, CDR2 YFSETQ. CDR3 DNA: TGCGCCAGCAGCTTGGCCGAGGACAGGATGGACGAGCAGTACTTC. It yields the protein CASSLAEDRMDEQYF.

There are a few counts of this clone. The rearrangement links TRBV13 to TRBJ2-7; TRBD2 agrees at 12 bases. CDR1 and CDR2 (germline): PRHDT, FYEKMQ (reference sequence). The trim removed 2 bases at V and 2 bases at J, leaving 7 bases unmatched. The length of the CDR3 is 17 residues. The CDR3: CASSLRTSGIPPYEQYF. For the CDR3, the DNA is TGTGCCAGCAGCTTAAGGACTAGCGGGATACCCCCCTACGAGCAGTACTTC.

This clone was counted a single time. The gene calls are TRBV3-1 (or the pseudogene TRBV3-2) and TRBJ2-2, with unresolved D. Trimming cost V 2 bases and J 1 base, with 2 bases left between them. The CDR3 is 13 amino acids. Per the germline V gene, CDR1 is LGHDT and CDR2 is YNNKEL (reference sequence). The CDR3, as DNA: TGTGCCAGCAGCCAACAGAACACCGGGGAGCTGTTTTTT. This sequence encodes CASSQQNTGELFF.

This chain links TRBV7-2 with TRBJ1-1; 7 bases are a match to TRBD1. This CDR3 has 15 residues. Germline-derived CDR1 and CDR2 are SGHTA and FQGNSA. With 1 base clipped from V and 5 bases from J, the junction kept 7 bases outside the gene matches. The CDR3 loop reads CASSLVRQGGTEAFF. CDR3 nucleotide sequence: TGTGCCAGCAGCTTAGTACGTCAGGGGGGGACTGAAGCTTTCTTT. Full variable domain (outside the CDR3, taken from reference TRBV7-2 and TRBJ1-1): GAGVSQSPSNKVTEKGKDVELRCDPISGHTALYWYRQSLGQGLEFLIYFQGNSAPDKSGLPSDRFSAERTGGSVSTLTIQRTQQEDSAVYLCASSLVRQGGTEAFFGQGTRLTVV.

V and J are TRBV4-2 and TRBJ2-3; 11 bases are a match to TRBD2. This CDR3 comprises 15 residues. Germline assignment: CDR1 LGHNA and CDR2 YNFKEQ. V was clipped by 1 base and J by 4 bases; unmatched bases: 1. The CDR3 sequence: CASSQGLAGSDTQYF. The CDR3 nucleotides read TGTGCCAGCAGCCAAGGACTAGCGGGGTCAGATACGCAGTATTTT.

V is TRBV4-3 and J is TRBJ1-1; perhaps TRBD1 as D (5 bases). V lost 3 bases, J lost 5 bases, and 16 bases lay in between. Germline CDR1 and CDR2: LGHNA and YSLEER. The CDR3 extends over 15 amino acids. The CDR3 bases are TGCGCCAGCAGCCAGGGGGGGTCGGGAAGAACTGAAGCTTTCTTT. As protein: CASSQGGSGRTEAFF.

This clone came up once. The rearrangement uses TRBV4-1 and TRBJ2-1, with 7 bases that match TRBD2. Per the germline V gene, CDR1 is MGHRA and CDR2 is YSYEKL. V was pared by 3 bases and J by 8 bases, with 7 bases of the junction left unmatched. The CDR3 runs 14 residues. CDR3: CASSQGEGSDEQFF. CDR3 coding DNA: TGCGCCAGCAGCCAGGGGGAGGGGAGTGATGAGCAGTTCTTC.

The chain uses TRBV7-6 and TRBJ2-2, with D unresolved. Germline CDR1 reads SGHVS; CDR2 reads FNYEAQ. This CDR3 contains 13 residues. Trimming cost V 11 bases and J 0 bases, with 10 bases left between them. The DNA for the CDR3 is TGTGCCTCCACGACGACGAACACCGGGGAGCTGTTTTTT. Its protein is CASTTTNTGELFF.

The CDR3 loop reads CASSFFGERETQYF. The CDR3 coding sequence is TGCGCCAGCAGCTTCTTCGGGGAAAGGGAGACCCAGTACTTC. This rearrangement joins TRBV5-1 to TRBJ2-5, with D perhaps TRBD2 (5 bases). There are 14 residues in the CDR3. V lost 2 bases and J 5 bases, leaving 13 bases between the germline ends. Germline lookup yields CDR1 SGHRS and CDR2 YFSETQ. The full variable domain, its missing parts supplied by reference TRBV5-1 and TRBJ2-5, is KAGVTQTPRYLIKTRGQQVTLSCSPISGHRSVSWYQQTPGQGLQFLFEYFSETQRNKGNFPGRFSGRQFSNSRSEMNVSTLELGDSALYLCASSFFGERETQYFGPGTRLLVL.

The chain has TRBV19 and TRBJ1-2; D remains ambiguous. This CDR3 is built from 12 residues. Germline loops: CDR1 LNHDA, CDR2 SQIVND (reference sequence). Trimming took off 7 bases at V and 8 bases at J, with 14 bases between the two ends. This chain's CDR3 is CASNSLLGGYTF. Written as DNA, the CDR3 is TGTGCCAGTAACTCGCTTTTAGGCGGCTACACCTTC.

The chain uses TRBV6-5 and TRBJ2-7, with D perhaps TRBD1 (6 bases). V was pared by 4 bases and J by 0 bases, with 13 bases between. Germline CDR1 MNHEY, CDR2 SVGAGI. This CDR3 is built from 15 residues. This chain's CDR3 is CASSFQGSDSYEQYF. For the CDR3, the DNA is TGTGCCAGCAGTTTCCAGGGGTCCGACTCCTACGAGCAGTACTTC.

The chain has TRBV6-5 and TRBJ2-2; D call uncertain. The germline gives CDR1 MNHEY, CDR2 SVGAGI. Trimming took 6 bases from V and 5 from J, leaving 13 bases between them. CDR3 length: 14 residues. The CDR3 reads CASRRDSSTGELFF. CDR3 bases: TGTGCCAGCAGGCGCGATTCCTCAACCGGGGAGCTGTTTTTT.

The gene calls are TRBV18 and TRBJ1-2; D is unresolved. Trimming stripped 0 bases from V and 3 bases from J, with 5 bases between. Germline values: CDR1 KGHSH, CDR2 LQKENI. The CDR3 is 13 amino acids. Written as DNA, the CDR3 is TGTGCCAGCTCACCACCGGAACACTATGGCTACACCTTC. Encoded protein: CASSPPEHYGYTF.

The rearrangement joins TRBV5-1 to TRBJ1-3, with unresolved D. CDR1 is SGHRS and CDR2 is YFSETQ in the germline V gene. Trimming stripped 5 bases from V and 0 bases from J, with 9 bases between. CDR3 size: 14 residues. The chain's CDR3 is CASRDLRSGNTIYF. The CDR3 bases are TGCGCCAGCAGGGACCTACGCTCTGGAAACACCATATATTTT.

V is TRBV24-1 and J is TRBJ1-1, with D perhaps matching TRBD1 (5 bases). Germline CDR1 is KGHDR and CDR2 is SFDVKD. This CDR3 region has 14 residues. Trimming stripped 7 bases from V and 1 base from J, with 12 bases between. The CDR3 bases are TGTGCCACCAGGGGGGGGTGGCAGAACACTGAAGCTTTCTTT. Translated, it gives CATRGGWQNTEAFF.